These 23 T cell receptor beta chains were all obtained from the same sample, sequenced in a study of blood T cell repertoires in COVID-19. The repertoire was sequenced with immunoSEQ multiplex PCR; TCRdb's copy has only in-frame clones and lacks some. The sample shows around 290,000 clones, about 88% of them seen only once. Sequencing was done on a sample of peripheral blood. The receptor set was obtained from a woman in her sixties or seventies with COVID-19, enrolled during active disease.

To note about this clone: The identical CDR3 is also encoded by other nucleotide sequences in the sample. The gene calls are TRBV9 and TRBJ2-7; tentatively, D is TRBD2 (5 bases). Trimming stripped 0 bases from V and 4 bases from J, with 8 bases between. Germline V gives CDR1 SGDLS, CDR2 YYNGEE. The CDR3 spans 13 residues. The DNA of the CDR3 is TGTGCCAGCAGCGTAGAGGACTCTTACGAGCAGTACTTC. Its translation: CASSVEDSYEQYF.

V gene TRBV6-2 or TRBV6-3 combines with J gene TRBJ2-1; D is undetermined. The V end lost 6 bases, the J end lost 5 bases, and 5 bases lay between the germline ends. The CDR3 covers 11 residues. CDR1 and CDR2 (germline): MNHEY, SVGEGT. DNA for the CDR3: TGTGCCAGCAGCCGTAACAATGAGCAGTTCTTC. Protein product: CASSRNNEQFF.

V usage is TRBV7-2 and J usage is TRBJ2-7, with TRBD2 matching over 8 bases. Germline V gene sequence: CDR1 SGHTA, CDR2 FQGNSA. The CDR3 has 15 amino acids. V gave up 3 bases and J gave up 3 bases; unmatched junction bases: 7. CDR3 DNA sequence: TGTGCCAGCAGCTTGGGACTAGGGGATTACTACGAGCAGTACTTC. Its protein product is CASSLGLGDYYEQYF.

The CDR3 loop reads CASIQAGGRETQYF. CDR3 nucleotide sequence: TGTGCCAGCATCCAAGCGGGGGGGCGTGAGACCCAGTACTTC. The gene calls are TRBV5-6 and TRBJ2-5; 10 bases fit TRBD2. CDR1 and CDR2 (germline): SGHDT, YYEEEE. The V segment lost 6 bases and the J segment 5 bases; nucleotides outside the gene matches: 7. There are 14 residues in the CDR3. Full variable domain (remainder filled in from reference TRBV5-6 and TRBJ2-5): DAGVTQSPTHLIKTRGQQVTLRCSPKSGHDTVSWYQQALGQGPQFIFQYYEEEERQRGNFPDRFSGHQFPNYSSELNVNALLLGDSALYLCASIQAGGRETQYFGPGTRLLVL.

This chain links TRBV5-6 with TRBJ2-7; D is unclear. CDR3 length: 14 residues. The germline CDR1 and CDR2 sequences are SGHDT and YYEEEE. V shed 2 bases and J shed 3 bases, with 12 bases lying between them. The CDR3 coding sequence is TGTGCCAGCAGCTTCCCCTCAGTTGGCTACGAGCAGTACTTC. Its protein is CASSFPSVGYEQYF.

This clone was seen once. The CDR3 bases are TGCGCCAGCTGGCAGGCAGGGGGTAATGAAAAACTGTTTTTT. Translation gives CASWQAGGNEKLFF. The J gene is TRBJ1-4, the V gene TRBV10-2; 7 bases agree with TRBD1. The CDR3 extends over 14 amino acids. V lost 8 bases to trimming and J lost 4 bases; unmatched junction nucleotides: 7. CDR1 is WSHSY and CDR2 is SAAADI in the germline V gene.

This chain uses TRBV6-5 with TRBJ1-2; D is unresolved. V lost 7 bases, J lost 1 base, and 16 bases lay in between. CDR3 size: 15 residues. The germline V gene has CDR1 MNHEY and CDR2 SVGAGI. Here the CDR3 reads CASKNGSALNYGYTF. In nucleotides, the CDR3 is TGTGCCAGCAAAAACGGTTCCGCCCTTAACTATGGCTACACCTTC.

V usage is TRBV5-1 and J usage is TRBJ2-5; 8 bases fit TRBD1. Germline V gene lookup returns CDR1 SGHRS and CDR2 YFSETQ. V was pared by 5 bases and J by 5 bases, with 2 bases of the junction left unmatched. The CDR3 has 12 residues. The chain's CDR3 is CASRTGEETQYF. CDR3 nucleotide sequence: TGCGCCAGCAGGACAGGGGAGGAGACCCAGTACTTC.

This chain links TRBV19 with TRBJ1-2; the match to TRBD1 covers 7 bases. V trimming: 6 bases; J trimming: 2 bases; junction bases outside the gene matches: 6. Germline lookup yields CDR1 LNHDA and CDR2 SQIVND (reference sequence). The CDR3 runs to 14 residues. For the CDR3, the DNA is TGTGCCAGTAGCCCCGGGACAGCCAACTATGGCTACACCTTC. Translation gives CASSPGTANYGYTF.

This clone was seen a single time. V and J are TRBV20-1 and TRBJ1-2, with D hard to call. The CDR3 is 11 residues long. V was clipped by 5 bases and J by 3 bases, with 7 bases between them. Germline V gene lookup returns CDR1 DFQATT and CDR2 SNEGSKA (reference sequence). CDR3 loop: CSAGHYYGYTF. CDR3 nucleotides: TGCAGTGCTGGGCACTACTATGGCTACACCTTC.

This chain connects TRBV28 to TRBJ2-4; a possible D gene is TRBD1 (5 bases). From germline, CDR1 is MDHEN and CDR2 SYDVKM. Trimming stripped 6 bases from V and 3 bases from J, with 12 bases between. CDR3 size: 14 residues. Here the CDR3 reads CASSSQGIKNIQYF. The CDR3 DNA reads as TGTGCCAGCAGCTCCCAGGGAATCAAAAACATTCAGTACTTC.

The chain combines TRBV5-1 with TRBJ2-7, with a tentative D call TRBD1 (5 bases). Germline V gene data show CDR1 as SGHRS and CDR2 as YFSETQ. V was clipped by 1 base and J by 2 bases, with 10 bases between them. This CDR3 spans 14 amino acids. CDR3 protein: CASSLNTGPYEQYF. The DNA for the CDR3 is TGCGCCAGCAGCTTGAATACAGGTCCCTACGAGCAGTACTTC.

This clone showed up just once. This chain links TRBV27 with TRBJ2-7, with unresolved D. Germline loops: CDR1 MNHEY, CDR2 SMNVEV (reference sequence). The CDR3 spans 14 residues. V lost 5 bases and J 2 bases, leaving 13 bases between the germline ends. Here the CDR3 reads CASSPGTTPYEQYF. The CDR3 coding sequence is TGTGCCAGCAGTCCAGGAACCACTCCCTACGAGCAGTACTTC.

The chain employs TRBV2 and TRBJ1-2, with D perhaps TRBD1 (6 bases). The germline V and J ends were trimmed by 4 bases and 5 bases, with 14 bases remaining between them. Germline CDR1 and CDR2: SNHLY and FYNNEI. The CDR3 is 14 residues long. CDR3 sequence reads: CASSGRGGNYGYTF. CDR3 bases: TGTGCCAGCAGTGGCAGGGGTGGGAATTATGGCTACACCTTC.

The J gene is TRBJ2-4, the V gene TRBV30; perhaps TRBD2 as D (5 bases). Germline CDR1 is GTSNPN and CDR2 is SVGIG (reference sequence). Trimming shortened V by 3 bases and J by 7 bases, and 19 bases separated the two germline ends. The CDR3 spans 15 residues. The CDR3 here is CAWSSRDRARNIQYF. In nucleotides, the CDR3 is TGTGCCTGGAGCAGCCGGGATCGAGCCCGGAACATTCAGTACTTC.

The V gene is TRBV2, the J gene TRBJ1-1, with 7 bases fitting TRBD1. The CDR3 covers 13 residues. J lost 5 bases, V lost 10 bases, and 10 bases had no gene match. The V gene's germline CDR1 is SNHLY and CDR2 FYNNEI. CDR3 in amino acids: CATGDRETTEAFF. CDR3 DNA sequence: TGTGCCACCGGTGACAGGGAAACGACTGAAGCTTTCTTT.

The V gene is TRBV7-9, the J gene TRBJ2-7; tentative D call: TRBD1 (5 bases). The V end lost 1 base, the J end lost 0 bases, and 13 bases lay between the germline ends. The CDR3 totals 16 residues. The germline V gene has CDR1 SEHNR and CDR2 FQNEAQ (reference sequence). The CDR3 nucleotides read TGTGCCAGCAGCTTAGGGGGCGGAAGGAGCTCCTACGAGCAGTACTTC. It specifies CASSLGGGRSSYEQYF.

The rearrangement joins TRBV19 to TRBJ1-5; D call uncertain. The CDR3 is 14 residues long. The germline gives CDR1 LNHDA, CDR2 SQIVND (reference sequence). V was shortened by 11 bases and J by 1 base, with 15 bases between the two germline ends. In DNA form, the CDR3 reads TGTGCCTCCAACTTCGGGTTCAGCAATCAGCCCCAGCATTTT. It encodes CASNFGFSNQPQHF.

The rearrangement joins TRBV7-8 to TRBJ2-3, with 7 positions matching TRBD2. Germline lookup yields CDR1 SGHVS and CDR2 FQNEAQ. The CDR3 is made up of 15 amino acids. V lost 4 bases, J lost 2 bases, and 6 bases stayed unmatched. CDR3 protein: CASSYPGGLTDTQYF. CDR3 coding DNA: TGTGCCAGCAGCTACCCGGGGGGACTCACAGATACGCAGTATTTT.

The genes are TRBV7-9 and TRBJ1-1, with 7 nucleotides matching TRBD1. The CDR3 runs to 12 residues. CDR1 is SEHNR, CDR2 FQNEAQ, per germline (reference sequence). After removal of 4 bases from V and 9 bases from J, the junction contained 5 bases not matched to a gene. The CDR3 is CASSSGQSKAFF. In DNA, the CDR3 is TGTGCCAGCAGCTCGGGACAGTCGAAAGCTTTCTTT.

The V call is TRBV10-3, the J call TRBJ2-5; possible D gene TRBD2, 6 bases. This CDR3 is 13 amino acids long. V was cut by 8 bases and J by 1 base, with 11 bases left in between. CDR1 ENHRY and CDR2 SYGVKD come from the germline V gene. The CDR3 DNA reads TGTGCCATCGGGCGGGGAGGCCAAGAGACCCAGTACTTC. This translates into CAIGRGGQETQYF.

The chain uses TRBV19 and TRBJ2-4; perhaps TRBD2 as D (7 bases). Germline CDR1 LNHDA, CDR2 SQIVND (reference sequence). The germline V and J ends were trimmed by 7 bases and 7 bases, with 20 bases remaining between them. CDR3 length: 15 residues. This CDR3 reads CASIDLRGGANIQYF. CDR3 nucleotides: TGTGCCAGTATTGATCTCCGAGGGGGGGCGAACATTCAGTACTTC.

The V gene is TRBV21-1, the J gene TRBJ2-7; the table's D call TRBD1 went unverified against the DNA. TRBV21-1 is a pseudogene. The length of the CDR3 is 13 residues. The CDR3 spells CASSPQDNYEQYF. The CDR3 bases are TGTGCCAGCAGCCCCCAGGACAACTACGAGCAGTACTTC.